This TCR beta chain was obtained from a study of blood T cells in healthy people across ages. Overall study findings and caveats: Unsorted PBMCs blocked a conclusive comparison of naive and antigen-experienced cells. Any changes in expanded clonotypes were possibly confounded, as donor CMV status remained unknown. Strong correlation linked observed beta diversity and percent naive T cells.

Concerning this clonotype itself: Its matching antigen is unknown.

Alongside a J-beta primer mix, a sample-barcoded 5' primer served in a second PCR lasting roughly 7 to 12 cycles. TCRdb called the 5' RACE reads again in MiXCR, with one record for every CDR3 protein. Among about 1.8 million distinct CDR3 sequences listed, 49% were seen once. The V gene lost 7 bases and the J gene lost 6 bases, with 19 bases spanning the gap. The CDR3 spans 14 residues. Germline CDR1 reads DFQATT; CDR2 reads SNEGSKA (reference sequence). The source material was blood. The TCR sequence derives from a woman aged 40 to 50 in good health. This chain joins TRBV20-1 and TRBJ1-5; D not certain. Here the CDR3 reads CSVPPHGLGQPQHF. The CDR3, as DNA: TGCAGTGTTCCACCACACGGTCTGGGTCAGCCCCAGCATTTT.